The 26 T cell receptor beta chains in this list originate from one sample, sequenced in a study of PD-L1 blockade in urothelial cancer. TCRdb's table, derived via immunoSEQ multiplex PCR, lists solely in-frame clones and lacks some. The data hold 100,000 to 150,000 clones, with approximately 88% observed a single time. This sample's time point: pretreatment peripheral blood. The source was PBMCs, collected around atezolizumab (anti-PD-L1) treatment. Every receptor here comes from a man aged 50 or older with urothelial cancer.

V gene TRBV6-5 combines with J gene TRBJ1-1, with 7 bases fitting TRBD1. CDR3 length: 15 amino acids. Germline assignment: CDR1 MNHEY and CDR2 SVGAGI. After removal of 7 bases from V and 5 bases from J, the junction contained 13 bases not matched to a gene. Here the CDR3 DNA reads TGTGCCAGCATTAGGACAAGGACAGGTGAAACTGAAGCTTTCTTT. It is translated as CASIRTRTGETEAFF.

This chain joins TRBV7-9 and TRBJ1-6, with 10 bases fitting TRBD1. The CDR3 has 13 residues. Germline trimming cut 7 bases from V and 8 bases from J; bases unmatched to any gene: 2. Looked up from germline, CDR1 is SEHNR and CDR2 is FQNEAQ (reference sequence). The CDR3 reads CASTGQGDSPLHF. The CDR3 DNA follows: TGTGCCAGCACCGGACAGGGGGATTCACCCCTCCACTTT.

The rearrangement joins TRBV7-2 to TRBJ2-5; 8 bases map to TRBD2. The CDR3 is 16 amino acids. In germline, CDR1 is SGHTA, CDR2 FQGNSA. With V trimmed by 1 base and J by 4 bases, 8 bases remained unmatched. CDR3 amino acids: CASSLGGGGRSETQYF. The CDR3, as DNA: TGTGCCAGCAGCTTAGGAGGTGGCGGGAGGTCAGAGACCCAGTACTTC.

The chain uses TRBV14 and TRBJ2-5; possible D gene TRBD2, 5 bases. The CDR3 contains 15 residues. Trimming removed 5 bases from V and 1 base from J, with 14 bases in between. Looked up from germline, CDR1 is SGHDN and CDR2 is FVKESK. In nucleotides, the CDR3 is TGTGCCAGCAGCGATCGGGGATACTCCCAAGAGACCCAGTACTTC. Translated, it gives CASSDRGYSQETQYF.

The genes are TRBV14 and TRBJ1-1; D is ambiguous. The CDR3 contains 14 residues. Trimming took off 5 bases at V and 3 bases at J, with 13 bases between the two ends. The germline CDR1 and CDR2 sequences are SGHDN and FVKESK. The CDR3 coding sequence is TGTGCCAGCAGCTTACATGGGAGATACACTGAAGCTTTCTTT. Encoded protein: CASSLHGRYTEAFF. Full variable domain (remainder filled in from reference TRBV14 and TRBJ1-1): EAGVTQFPSHSVIEKGQTVTLRCDPISGHDNLYWYRRVMGKEIKFLLHFVKESKQDESGMPNNRFLAERTGGTYSTLKVQPAELEDSGVYFCASSLHGRYTEAFFGQGTRLTVV.

This chain uses TRBV5-4 with TRBJ2-5; a weak D match, TRBD2 (5 bases). CDR3 length: 14 residues. V lost 4 bases to trimming and J lost 1 base, with 11 bases between them. Looked up from germline, CDR1 is SGHNT and CDR2 is YYREEE (reference sequence). The CDR3 spells CASSPRGLQETQYF. CDR3 in DNA: TGTGCCAGCAGCCCCAGAGGACTCCAAGAGACCCAGTACTTC.

This clone was seen a single time. This chain joins TRBV15 and TRBJ1-1; 7 bases are a match to TRBD1. With V trimmed by 0 bases and J by 4 bases, 5 bases remained unmatched. Germline V gives CDR1 LNHNV, CDR2 YYDKDF (reference sequence). This CDR3 is 15 amino acids long. The CDR3 spells CATSRDRGTVTEAFF. The CDR3 DNA is TGTGCCACCAGCAGAGACAGAGGGACAGTCACTGAAGCTTTCTTT.

V and J are TRBV19 and TRBJ2-5, with 7 positions matching TRBD2. The CDR3 totals 13 residues. V trimming: 4 bases; J trimming: 2 bases; junction bases outside the gene matches: 1. Germline-derived CDR1 and CDR2 are LNHDA and SQIVND (reference sequence). This CDR3 is CASSKGLQETQYF. The DNA for the CDR3 is TGTGCCAGTAGTAAGGGACTACAAGAGACCCAGTACTTC.

This clone was seen once. The rearrangement joins TRBV2 to TRBJ2-7; D is possibly TRBD1 (6 bases). CDR1 and CDR2 (germline): SNHLY, FYNNEI. The CDR3 loop spans 14 amino acids. The V end lost 3 bases, the J end lost 1 base, and 10 bases lay between the germline ends. The DNA for the CDR3 is TGTGCCAGCAGTGAGGACAGAATATCCTACGAGCAGTACTTC. Protein: CASSEDRISYEQYF.

In DNA, the CDR3 is TGTGCCAGCAGCTCGGACAGGTATTCACCCCTCCACTTT. It specifies CASSSDRYSPLHF. The chain recombines TRBV7-6 with TRBJ1-6; 7 nucleotides match TRBD1. There are 13 residues in the CDR3. In germline, CDR1 is SGHVS, CDR2 FNYEAQ. V was pared by 4 bases and J by 8 bases, with 2 bases of the junction left unmatched.

This clone was observed a few times. The rearrangement uses TRBV30 and TRBJ1-2; D is unresolved. The CDR3 covers 12 residues. V was cut by 0 bases and J by 4 bases, with 6 bases left in between. Looked up from germline, CDR1 is GTSNPN and CDR2 is SVGIG (reference sequence). CDR3 coding DNA: TGTGCCTGGAGTGTACCCGGCTATGGCTACACCTTC. Translation gives CAWSVPGYGYTF.

J is TRBJ1-1 and V is TRBV30; D remains ambiguous. The length of the CDR3 is 14 residues. V lost 4 bases and J 4 bases, leaving 16 bases between the germline ends. Germline V gene data show CDR1 as GTSNPN and CDR2 as SVGIG (reference sequence). The CDR3 DNA follows: TGTGCCTGGACCGGGGAGGCGGTAGGCACTGAAGCTTTCTTT. This sequence encodes CAWTGEAVGTEAFF.

The chain combines TRBV7-9 with TRBJ1-3, with D tentatively TRBD1 (5 bases). The CDR3 consists of 19 residues. Germline V gives CDR1 SEHNR, CDR2 FQNEAQ (reference sequence). The germline V and J ends were trimmed by 4 bases and 0 bases, with 22 bases remaining between them. The CDR3 nucleotides read TGTGCCAGCAGCTCTGCCGGGACCAGGGAGGGCCTCTCTGGAAACACCATATATTTT. This codes for CASSSAGTREGLSGNTIYF.

CDR3 DNA: TGCGCCAGCAGTGATCCAGCGGGAGGGTCCGGCGGGGAGCTGTTTTTT. Translated: CASSDPAGGSGGELFF. V is TRBV10-2 and J is TRBJ2-2; 10 positions match TRBD2. The CDR3 runs 16 residues. Germline trimming cut 3 bases from V and 7 bases from J; bases unmatched to any gene: 8. Germline CDR1 reads WSHSY; CDR2 reads SAAADI.

The chain uses TRBV7-9 and TRBJ1-1, with D uncertain. This CDR3 region has 11 residues. V dropped 5 bases and J dropped 5 bases, with 6 bases sitting between them. Per the germline V gene, CDR1 is SEHNR and CDR2 is FQNEAQ (reference sequence). The CDR3 loop reads CASSRETEAFF. The CDR3 coding sequence is TGTGCCAGCAGCAGAGAGACTGAAGCTTTCTTT.

The chain links TRBV5-1 to TRBJ1-4; D is ambiguous. CDR3 length: 16 residues. The ends were cut back, 3 bases at V and 0 bases at J, with 12 bases in the middle. The germline V gene has CDR1 SGHRS and CDR2 YFSETQ. The CDR3 loop is CASSSGLGATNEKLFF. Written as DNA, the CDR3 is TGCGCCAGCAGCTCGGGTCTGGGTGCAACTAATGAAAAACTGTTTTTT.

The sample holds a few counts of this clone. V and J are TRBV28 and TRBJ2-7; tentatively, D is TRBD2 (6 bases). CDR1 is MDHEN and CDR2 is SYDVKM in the germline V gene. The length of the CDR3 is 13 residues. The V end lost 6 bases, the J end lost 0 bases, and 9 bases lay between the germline ends. For the CDR3, the DNA is TGTGCCAGCAGGGCGGGGAGCTCCTACGAGCAGTACTTC. It encodes CASRAGSSYEQYF.

The chain links TRBV7-9 to TRBJ2-7; no clear D. V was cut by 7 bases and J by 0 bases, with 10 bases left in between. The CDR3 spans 13 residues. Germline assignment: CDR1 SEHNR and CDR2 FQNEAQ (reference sequence). In DNA form, the CDR3 reads TGTGCCAGCACTTCCTCCTTCTCCTACGAGCAGTACTTC. Translating it yields CASTSSFSYEQYF.

This clone occurred once. The rearrangement joins TRBV10-2 to TRBJ2-2; 7 bases align to TRBD2. Losses at the gene ends were 3 bases for V and 5 bases for J; bases not matched to a gene: 6. Per the germline V gene, CDR1 is WSHSY and CDR2 is SAAADI. The CDR3 spans 15 residues. CDR3 bases: TGCGCCAGCAGTGAAGGAGCGGGAAGGACCGGGGAGCTGTTTTTT. This gives the protein CASSEGAGRTGELFF.

The chain carries TRBV25-1 and TRBJ1-2; no reliable D call. The germline V gene has CDR1 MGHDK and CDR2 SYGVNS. Trimming took 5 bases from V and 2 from J, leaving 12 bases between them. The CDR3 covers 14 residues. DNA for the CDR3: TGTGCCAGCAGTCCCACCGACATAAACTATGGCTACACCTTC. Translation gives CASSPTDINYGYTF.

J is TRBJ2-7 and V is TRBV6-1; no reliable D call. Germline V lookup: CDR1 MNHNS, CDR2 SASEGT. This CDR3 is built from 14 residues. V was pared by 1 base and J by 9 bases, with 16 bases between. The CDR3 spells CASSEGQAPQLQYF. Here the CDR3 DNA reads TGTGCCAGCAGTGAAGGGCAGGCTCCCCAATTGCAGTACTTC.

V is TRBV21-1 and J is TRBJ1-6; TRBD1, the table's D call, lacks a check against the DNA. TRBV21-1 is recorded as a pseudogene. This CDR3 is 15 amino acids long. CDR3 DNA: TGTGCCAGCAGCAAAGAAAACGGACAGTATTCACCCCTCCACTTT. Encoded protein: CASSKENGQYSPLHF.

J is TRBJ1-2 and V is TRBV2; TRBD1 matches at 8 bases. Germline loops: CDR1 SNHLY, CDR2 FYNNEI. CDR3 length: 16 amino acids. With 2 bases clipped from V and 2 bases from J, the junction kept 7 bases outside the gene matches. The CDR3 coding sequence is TGTGCCAGCAGTGAAAATTACGGGACAGGCAACTATGGCTACACCTTC. Residues: CASSENYGTGNYGYTF.

The chain links TRBV5-4 to TRBJ2-3; 11 bases agree with TRBD1. This CDR3 is 17 amino acids long. J gave up 7 bases and V 3 bases, and 13 bases lay outside the gene matches. CDR1 is SGHNT and CDR2 is YYREEE in the germline V gene (reference sequence). The CDR3 loop is CASSSPPGQGDWNTQYF. CDR3 coding DNA: TGTGCCAGCAGCTCACCCCCGGGACAGGGGGATTGGAATACGCAGTATTTT.

The chain combines TRBV27 with TRBJ1-1, with 8 bases matching TRBD1. With 3 bases clipped from V and 4 bases from J, the junction kept 4 bases outside the gene matches. CDR3 length: 14 amino acids. The germline CDR1 and CDR2 sequences are MNHEY and SMNVEV (reference sequence). The CDR3 region has the DNA TGTGCCAGCAGTTTCTACAGGGGGGTCACTGAAGCTTTCTTT. Residues: CASSFYRGVTEAFF.

J is TRBJ2-1 and V is TRBV28; 9 nucleotides line up with TRBD1. The germline V gene has CDR1 MDHEN and CDR2 SYDVKM. The length of the CDR3 is 16 residues. After removal of 6 bases from V and 5 bases from J, the junction contained 11 bases not matched to a gene. The chain's CDR3 is CASSVYRGLWDNEQFF. The CDR3 DNA sequence: TGTGCCAGCAGCGTCTACAGGGGGCTTTGGGACAATGAGCAGTTCTTC.